Below are 29 T cell receptor beta chains sequenced from a single sample in a study of T cell responses to AZD1222 COVID-19 vaccine. Clones were sequenced by immunoSEQ multiplex PCR, and TCRdb holds only the in-frame ones, with some missing. The table includes about 110,000 clones, roughly 86% detected once. The sample was peripheral blood, taken on day 0 of MenACWY control vaccination. The receptors come from an adult in good health.

This clone was seen more than once but under ten times. The rearrangement uses TRBV5-1 and TRBJ2-3; 11 bases align to TRBD2. The length of the CDR3 is 16 residues. Germline trimming cut 0 bases from V and 6 bases from J; bases unmatched to any gene: 6. From germline, CDR1 is SGHRS and CDR2 YFSETQ. This CDR3 reads CASSLVLAGGGDTQYF. In nucleotides, the CDR3 is TGCGCCAGCAGCTTGGTTCTAGCGGGGGGCGGGGATACGCAGTATTTT.

V usage is TRBV6-5 and J usage is TRBJ1-1; TRBD1 might be the D (6 bases). The CDR3 extends over 11 amino acids. In germline, CDR1 is MNHEY, CDR2 SVGAGI. V lost 8 bases to trimming and J lost 3 bases, with 7 bases between them. The DNA of the CDR3 is TGTGCCAGCGGGGGGCACACTGAAGCTTTCTTT. Translating gives CASGGHTEAFF.

The chain recombines TRBV27 with TRBJ1-6; D is unresolved. The CDR3 totals 15 residues. The ends were cut back, 0 bases at V and 11 bases at J, with 14 bases in the middle. Per germline, CDR1 MNHEY and CDR2 SMNVEV (reference sequence). CDR3: CASSLSQASKAPLHF. The CDR3 DNA follows: TGTGCCAGCAGTTTATCGCAGGCCTCAAAGGCACCCCTCCACTTT.

The chain uses TRBV16 and TRBJ1-6, with a tentative D call TRBD1 (6 bases). Germline CDR1 reads KGHSY; CDR2 reads FQNENV. This CDR3 contains 16 residues. V dropped 0 bases and J dropped 3 bases, with 9 bases sitting between them. CDR3 sequence: CASSQSNRVYNSPLHF. The CDR3 DNA follows: TGTGCCAGCAGCCAATCGAACAGGGTCTATAATTCACCCCTCCACTTT.

The chain uses TRBV7-8 and TRBJ1-5; TRBD1 aligns across 7 bases. This CDR3 is built from 17 residues. Germline lookup yields CDR1 SGHVS and CDR2 FQNEAQ. V shed 5 bases and J 2 bases; nucleotides not matched to a gene: 12. The CDR3, as DNA: TGTGCCAGCAGCAAAGACAGGGTGGGGGTTGGCAATCAGCCCCAGCATTTT. Encoded protein: CASSKDRVGVGNQPQHF. The variable domain in full, with the rest retrieved from reference TRBV7-8 and TRBJ1-5, is GAGVSQSPRYKVAKRGQDVALRCDPISGHVSLFWYQQALGQGPEFLTYFQNEAQLDKSGLPSDRFFAERPEGSVSTLKIQRTQQEDSAVYLCASSKDRVGVGNQPQHFGDGTRLSIL.

V is TRBV2 and J is TRBJ2-1, with 13 bases identical to TRBD2. This CDR3 region has 16 residues. J lost 9 bases, V lost 6 bases, and 11 bases had no gene match. The germline V gene has CDR1 SNHLY and CDR2 FYNNEI. CDR3 sequence: CASRYGLAGAGGEQFF. CDR3 nucleotides: TGTGCCAGCAGATACGGACTAGCGGGAGCTGGCGGTGAGCAGTTCTTC.

The chain links TRBV27 to TRBJ2-7; D is unclear. CDR3 size: 13 residues. The V end was cut by 2 bases, the J end by 6 bases, with 11 bases between. The germline CDR1 and CDR2 sequences are MNHEY and SMNVEV (reference sequence). The CDR3 DNA sequence: TGTGCCAGCAGTTTAGGGATTCGGACCGAGCAGTACTTC. Its translation: CASSLGIRTEQYF.

The chain combines TRBV11-2 with TRBJ2-1, with D tentatively TRBD1 (6 bases). The CDR3 covers 13 residues. CDR1 and CDR2 (germline): SGHAT, FQNNGV. Between the trimmed V and J ends, which lost 5 bases and 9 bases, there was a span of 14 bases. CDR3 nucleotide sequence: TGTGCCAGCAGCCCCCAAGCAGGGGTTGAGCAGTTCTTC. It is translated as CASSPQAGVEQFF.

The rearrangement joins TRBV19 to TRBJ1-2; D is undetermined. Looked up from germline, CDR1 is LNHDA and CDR2 is SQIVND (reference sequence). The V end lost 5 bases, the J end lost 3 bases, and 16 bases lay between the germline ends. The CDR3 totals 15 residues. The CDR3 nucleotides are TGTGCCAGTAGTTCCGGGCCGGGTGGTCACTATGGCTACACCTTC. This translates into CASSSGPGGHYGYTF.

V is TRBV7-3 and J is TRBJ2-1; 10 bases line up with TRBD2. J gave up 4 bases and V 4 bases, and 7 bases lay outside the gene matches. The CDR3 is 16 amino acids. Looked up from germline, CDR1 is SGHTA and CDR2 is FQGTGA. The CDR3 loop is CASSSAGTSAYNEQFF. CDR3 coding DNA: TGTGCCAGCAGCTCAGCCGGGACTAGCGCTTACAATGAGCAGTTCTTC.

The V and J genes are TRBV5-6 and TRBJ2-7; the D is unclear. V was trimmed by 0 bases and J by 1 base, leaving 5 bases between them. Germline V CDR1 and CDR2: SGHDT, YYEEEE. This CDR3 comprises 13 residues. The CDR3 sequence: CASSLGSSYEQYF. CDR3 DNA sequence: TGTGCCAGCAGCTTGGGGTCTTCCTACGAGCAGTACTTC.

The chain combines TRBV30 with TRBJ2-1; D is ambiguous. V was trimmed by 0 bases and J by 3 bases, leaving 9 bases between them. Per germline, CDR1 GTSNPN and CDR2 SVGIG (reference sequence). The length of the CDR3 is 14 residues. The CDR3 is CAWSVGIHYNEQFF. In DNA form, the CDR3 reads TGTGCCTGGAGTGTTGGCATACACTACAATGAGCAGTTCTTC.

V usage is TRBV5-8 and J usage is TRBJ2-5; 7 bases align to TRBD2. This CDR3 is 16 amino acids long. Germline values: CDR1 SGHTS, CDR2 YDEGEE. The V and J ends lost 4 bases and 1 base, in that order; junction bases with no gene match: 10. The CDR3 here is CASSHLAGGGQETQYF. The CDR3 bases are TGTGCCAGCAGCCACCTGGCCGGCGGGGGCCAAGAGACCCAGTACTTC.

The J gene is TRBJ1-2, the V gene TRBV6-2 or TRBV6-3, with a possible D match to TRBD1 (6 bases). CDR3 length: 16 amino acids. Germline CDR1 reads MNHEY; CDR2 reads SVGEGT. Trimming cost V 0 bases and J 2 bases, with 13 bases left between them. CDR3 sequence: CASSYSGDNANYGYTF. The CDR3 DNA reads as TGTGCCAGCAGTTACTCGGGGGACAACGCAAACTATGGCTACACCTTC.

J is TRBJ2-3 and V is TRBV7-2; D ambiguous. Trimming shortened V by 1 base and J by 1 base, and 6 bases separated the two germline ends. Germline CDR1 SGHTA, CDR2 FQGNSA. The CDR3 length is 14 residues. The CDR3 coding sequence is TGTGCCAGCAGCTTAGGATCGGGCACAGATACGCAGTATTTT. This encodes CASSLGSGTDTQYF.

The genes are TRBV5-4 and TRBJ2-1; 7 nucleotides align to TRBD2. CDR1 SGHNT and CDR2 YYREEE come from the germline V gene (reference sequence). V lost 0 bases to trimming and J lost 3 bases; unmatched junction nucleotides: 3. The CDR3 has 15 residues. This chain's CDR3 is CASSLDTGGYNEQFF. In DNA form, the CDR3 reads TGTGCCAGCAGCTTGGATACGGGGGGCTACAATGAGCAGTTCTTC.

This clone was observed a few times. The V and J genes are TRBV29-1 and TRBJ1-2, with D tentatively TRBD1 (5 bases). This CDR3 spans 12 amino acids. Germline V gene data show CDR1 as SQVTM and CDR2 as ANQGSEA. Trimming stripped 4 bases from V and 7 bases from J, with 13 bases between. The chain's CDR3 is CSVAPGLGGYTF. For the CDR3, the DNA is TGCAGCGTTGCCCCAGGGCTGGGTGGCTACACCTTC.

The chain uses TRBV4-1 and TRBJ1-2, with D tentatively TRBD1 (5 bases). Germline-derived CDR1 and CDR2 are MGHRA and YSYEKL. Deletions cut 1 base from V and 2 bases from J, with 11 bases between. The CDR3 sequence is 15 residues long. CDR3: CASSQAPGPNYGYTF. The CDR3 DNA reads as TGCGCCAGCAGCCAAGCGCCAGGGCCGAACTATGGCTACACCTTC.

The chain couples TRBV4-3 to TRBJ2-3; D unclear. The CDR3 covers 14 residues. The V and J ends lost 0 bases and 4 bases respectively, with 8 bases between them. Germline CDR1 reads LGHNA; CDR2 reads YSLEER. The CDR3 DNA sequence: TGCGCCAGCAGCCAAGATTTTCACGCAGATACGCAGTATTTT. It translates to CASSQDFHADTQYF.

The V gene is TRBV19, the J gene TRBJ2-7; the match to TRBD1 covers 10 bases. The CDR3 totals 17 residues. Trimming took 3 bases from V and 1 from J; bases not matched to a gene: 9. The germline CDR1 and CDR2 sequences are LNHDA and SQIVND (reference sequence). CDR3 sequence reads: CASSILSGDRGSYEQYF. CDR3 bases: TGTGCCAGTAGTATTCTCTCCGGGGACAGGGGTTCCTACGAGCAGTACTTC.

The chain carries TRBV10-3 and TRBJ2-7; the D is unclear. V lost 2 bases and J lost 6, with 5 bases in between. The V gene's germline CDR1 is ENHRY and CDR2 SYGVKD. The CDR3 length is 11 residues. CDR3 in amino acids: CAISEGIEQYF. CDR3 DNA sequence: TGTGCCATCAGTGAGGGAATCGAGCAGTACTTC.

The J gene is TRBJ1-5, the V gene TRBV15; no firm D call. CDR1 and CDR2 (germline): LNHNV, YYDKDF (reference sequence). V lost 5 bases to trimming and J lost 7 bases, with 21 bases between them. The CDR3 spans 16 residues. The CDR3 bases are TGTGCCACCAGCGACACAATTTTGGATGTTGCCCAGCCCCAGCATTTT. This sequence encodes CATSDTILDVAQPQHF. The complete variable domain, with remaining parts taken from reference TRBV15 and TRBJ1-5, reads DAMVIQNPRYQVTQFGKPVTLSCSQTLNHNVMYWYQQKSSQAPKLLFHYYDKDFNNEADTPDNFQSRRPNTSFCFLDIRSPGLGDTAMYLCATSDTILDVAQPQHFGDGTRLSIL.

The chain couples TRBV29-1 to TRBJ2-7, with TRBD2 matching 13 bases. The germline gives CDR1 SQVTM, CDR2 ANQGSEA. Trimming at V came to 7 bases and at J to 0 bases, leaving 12 bases not matched to a gene. This CDR3 has 17 amino acids. CDR3 DNA: TGCAGCGCAGAGGGCATAGGACTAGCGGGAGCCTCCTACGAGCAGTACTTC. It yields the protein CSAEGIGLAGASYEQYF.

The chain joins TRBV30 to TRBJ2-2; possibly TRBD2 for D (5 bases). CDR1 is GTSNPN, CDR2 SVGIG, per germline (reference sequence). CDR3 length: 12 amino acids. The V end lost 4 bases, the J end lost 3 bases, and 6 bases lay between the germline ends. The CDR3 DNA reads as TGTGCCTGGAAGAGGGACACCGGGGAGCTGTTTTTT. Translation: CAWKRDTGELFF.

The chain has TRBV4-3 and TRBJ1-1; D might be TRBD1 (5 bases). Germline lookup yields CDR1 LGHNA and CDR2 YSLEER. V lost 1 base, J lost 5 bases, and 14 bases lay in between. This CDR3 contains 15 residues. The CDR3 nucleotides are TGCGCCAGCAGCCAAGCCTGGGGGGTCCGGACTGAAGCTTTCTTT. This sequence encodes CASSQAWGVRTEAFF.

The chain carries TRBV18 and TRBJ1-2; unclear D gene. Germline assignment: CDR1 KGHSH and CDR2 LQKENI. The CDR3 loop spans 14 amino acids. The germline V and J ends were trimmed by 0 bases and 8 bases, with 13 bases remaining between them. Here the CDR3 DNA reads TGTGCCAGCTCACCACCGGTAGGGCTTGGGGGCTACACCTTC. Its protein product is CASSPPVGLGGYTF.

The V call is TRBV6-1, the J call TRBJ2-7; TRBD1 agrees at 7 bases. The junction had 5 bases not matched to a gene; V was cut back by 4 bases and J by 2 bases. CDR3 size: 14 residues. In germline, CDR1 is MNHNS, CDR2 SASEGT. The CDR3 loop reads CASSVFQGAYEQYF. The CDR3 nucleotides read TGTGCCAGCAGTGTTTTCCAGGGGGCCTACGAGCAGTACTTC.

The chain uses TRBV4-1 and TRBJ1-2; the D is unclear. The CDR3 length is 17 residues. Trimming stripped 4 bases from V and 2 bases from J, with 20 bases between. Germline-derived CDR1 and CDR2 are MGHRA and YSYEKL. CDR3 nucleotide sequence: TGCGCCAGCAGCCTGCTCCTTATGGAGGGCTCCAACTATGGCTACACCTTC. This sequence encodes CASSLLLMEGSNYGYTF.

The rearrangement uses TRBV7-6 and TRBJ2-7; TRBD1 matches 8 bases. Germline trimming cut 1 base from V and 4 bases from J; bases unmatched to any gene: 6. From germline, CDR1 is SGHVS and CDR2 FNYEAQ. The CDR3 extends over 15 amino acids. CDR3 sequence reads: CASSLGQGAPYEQYF. The DNA of the CDR3 is TGTGCCAGCAGCTTAGGGCAGGGGGCACCGTACGAGCAGTACTTC.